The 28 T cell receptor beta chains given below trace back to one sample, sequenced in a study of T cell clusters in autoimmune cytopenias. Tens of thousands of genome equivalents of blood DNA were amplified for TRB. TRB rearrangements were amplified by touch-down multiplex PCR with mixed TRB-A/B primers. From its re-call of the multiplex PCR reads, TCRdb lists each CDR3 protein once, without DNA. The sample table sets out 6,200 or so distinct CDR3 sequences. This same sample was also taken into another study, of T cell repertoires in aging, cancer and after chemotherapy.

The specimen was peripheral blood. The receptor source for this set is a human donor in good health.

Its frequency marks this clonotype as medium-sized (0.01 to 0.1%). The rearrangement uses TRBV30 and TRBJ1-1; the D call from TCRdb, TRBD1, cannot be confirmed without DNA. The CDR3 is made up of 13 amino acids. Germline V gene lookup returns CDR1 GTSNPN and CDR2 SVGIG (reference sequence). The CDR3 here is CAWSRAGNTEAFF.

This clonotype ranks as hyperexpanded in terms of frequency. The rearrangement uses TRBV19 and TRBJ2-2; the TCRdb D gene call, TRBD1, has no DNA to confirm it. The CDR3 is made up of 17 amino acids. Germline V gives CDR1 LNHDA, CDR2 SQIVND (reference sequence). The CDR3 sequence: CASSIDRQGVNTGELFF.

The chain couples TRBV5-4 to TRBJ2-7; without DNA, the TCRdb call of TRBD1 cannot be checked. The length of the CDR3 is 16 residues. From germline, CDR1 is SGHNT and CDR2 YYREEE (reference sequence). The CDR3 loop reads CASSSLTALSSYEQYF. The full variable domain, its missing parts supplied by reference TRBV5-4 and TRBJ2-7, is ETGVTQSPTHLIKTRGQQVTLRCSSQSGHNTVSWYQQALGQGPQFIFQYYREEENGRGNFPPRFSGLQFPNYSSELNVNALELDDSALYLCASSSLTALSSYEQYFGPGTRLTVT.

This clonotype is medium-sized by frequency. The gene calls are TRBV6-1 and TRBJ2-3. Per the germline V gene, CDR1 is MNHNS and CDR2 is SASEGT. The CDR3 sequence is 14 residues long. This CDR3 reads CASSDGGYTDTQYF.

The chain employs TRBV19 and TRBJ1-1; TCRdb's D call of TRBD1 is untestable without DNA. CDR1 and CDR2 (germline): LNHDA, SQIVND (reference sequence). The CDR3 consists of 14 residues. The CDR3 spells CASSEDRDRAEAFF.

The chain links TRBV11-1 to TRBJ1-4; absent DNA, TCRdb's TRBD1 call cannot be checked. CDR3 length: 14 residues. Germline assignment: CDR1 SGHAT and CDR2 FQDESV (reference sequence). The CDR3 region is CASSLGQGNEKLFF.

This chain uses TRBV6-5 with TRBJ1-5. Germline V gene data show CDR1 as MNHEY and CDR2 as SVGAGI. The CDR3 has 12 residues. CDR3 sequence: CASKGGNQPQHF.

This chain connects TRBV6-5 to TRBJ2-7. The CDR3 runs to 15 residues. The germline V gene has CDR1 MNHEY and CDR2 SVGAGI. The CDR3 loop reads CASSYSNTGRYEQYF.

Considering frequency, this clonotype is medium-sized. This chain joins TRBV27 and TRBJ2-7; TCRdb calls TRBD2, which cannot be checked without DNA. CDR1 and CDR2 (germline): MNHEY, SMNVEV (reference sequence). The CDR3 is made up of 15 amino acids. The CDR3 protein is CASSARLAGFYEQYF.

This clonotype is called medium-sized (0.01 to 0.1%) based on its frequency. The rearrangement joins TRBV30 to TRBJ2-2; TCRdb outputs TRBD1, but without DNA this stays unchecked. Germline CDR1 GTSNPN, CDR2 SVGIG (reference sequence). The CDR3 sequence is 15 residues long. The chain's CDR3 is CAWRVRGTNTGELFF.

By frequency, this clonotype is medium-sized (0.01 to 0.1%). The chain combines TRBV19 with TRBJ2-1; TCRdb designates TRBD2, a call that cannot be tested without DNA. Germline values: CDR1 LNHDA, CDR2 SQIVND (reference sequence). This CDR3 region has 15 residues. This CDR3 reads CASSPSSGTYNEQFF.

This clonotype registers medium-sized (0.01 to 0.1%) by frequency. The CDR3 protein is CSVRANLRAETQYF. The gene calls are TRBV29-1 and TRBJ2-5; the D call of TRBD2 rests on TCRdb alone, since no DNA is present to check it. From germline, CDR1 is SQVTM and CDR2 ANQGSEA. This CDR3 comprises 14 residues.

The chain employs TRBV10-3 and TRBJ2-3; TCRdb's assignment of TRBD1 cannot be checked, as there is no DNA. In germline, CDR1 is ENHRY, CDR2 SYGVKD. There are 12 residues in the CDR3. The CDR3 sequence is CAISEPGDTQYF.

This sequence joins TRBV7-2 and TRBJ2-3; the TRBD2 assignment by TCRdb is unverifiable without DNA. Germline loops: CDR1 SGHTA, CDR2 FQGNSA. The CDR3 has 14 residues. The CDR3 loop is CASSSHSRTDTQYF.

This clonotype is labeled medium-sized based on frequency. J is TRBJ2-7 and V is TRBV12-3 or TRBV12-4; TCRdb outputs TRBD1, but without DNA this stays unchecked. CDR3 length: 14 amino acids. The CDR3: CASSFGTGYYEQYF.

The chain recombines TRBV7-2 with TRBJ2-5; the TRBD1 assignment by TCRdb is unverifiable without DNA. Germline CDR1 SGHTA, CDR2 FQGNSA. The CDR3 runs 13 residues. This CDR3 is CASSSNRGETQYF.

The CDR3 region is CSATSGSSDTQYF. This rearrangement joins TRBV20-1 to TRBJ2-3; TCRdb gives TRBD2 as the D gene, but with no DNA this cannot be confirmed. The CDR3 spans 13 residues. Germline CDR1 is DFQATT and CDR2 is SNEGSKA (reference sequence).

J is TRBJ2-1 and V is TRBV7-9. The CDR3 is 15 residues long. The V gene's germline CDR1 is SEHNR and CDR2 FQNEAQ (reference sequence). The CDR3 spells CASSLTLAEYNEQFF.

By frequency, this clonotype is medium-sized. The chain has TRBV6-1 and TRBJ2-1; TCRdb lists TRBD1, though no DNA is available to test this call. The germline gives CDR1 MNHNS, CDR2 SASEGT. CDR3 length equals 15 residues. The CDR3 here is CASTVGTTLFNEQFF.

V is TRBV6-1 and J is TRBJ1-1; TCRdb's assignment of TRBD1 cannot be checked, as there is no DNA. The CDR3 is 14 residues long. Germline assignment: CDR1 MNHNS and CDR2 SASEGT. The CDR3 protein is CASSRQGGAAEAFF.

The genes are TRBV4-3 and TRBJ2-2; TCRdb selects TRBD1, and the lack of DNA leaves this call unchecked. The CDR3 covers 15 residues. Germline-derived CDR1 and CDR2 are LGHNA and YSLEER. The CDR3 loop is CASNEIDRDTGELFF.

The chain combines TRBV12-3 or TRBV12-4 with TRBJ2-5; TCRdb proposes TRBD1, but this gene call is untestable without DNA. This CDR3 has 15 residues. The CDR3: CASSTQQGAEGTQYF.

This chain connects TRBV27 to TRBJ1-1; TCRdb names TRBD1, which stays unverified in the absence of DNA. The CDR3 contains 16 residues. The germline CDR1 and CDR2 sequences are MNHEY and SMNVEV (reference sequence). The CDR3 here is CASSLKHGTGGTEAFF.

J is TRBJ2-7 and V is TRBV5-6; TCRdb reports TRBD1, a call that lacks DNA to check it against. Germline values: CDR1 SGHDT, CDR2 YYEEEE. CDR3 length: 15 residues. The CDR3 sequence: CASSGEDRGFHEQYF.

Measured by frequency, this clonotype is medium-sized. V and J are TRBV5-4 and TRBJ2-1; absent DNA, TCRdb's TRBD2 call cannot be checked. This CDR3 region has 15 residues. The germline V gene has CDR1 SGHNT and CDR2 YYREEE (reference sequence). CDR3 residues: CASRSSGSSYNEQFF.

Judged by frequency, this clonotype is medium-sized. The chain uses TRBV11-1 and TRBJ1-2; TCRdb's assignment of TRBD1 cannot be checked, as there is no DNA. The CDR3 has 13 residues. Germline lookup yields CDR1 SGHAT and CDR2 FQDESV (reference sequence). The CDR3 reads CASSNLMGDGYTF.

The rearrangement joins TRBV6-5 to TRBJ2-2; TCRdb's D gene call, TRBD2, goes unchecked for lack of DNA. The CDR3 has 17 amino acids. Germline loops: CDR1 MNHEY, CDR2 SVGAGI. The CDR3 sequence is CASSARLAGGSTGELFF.

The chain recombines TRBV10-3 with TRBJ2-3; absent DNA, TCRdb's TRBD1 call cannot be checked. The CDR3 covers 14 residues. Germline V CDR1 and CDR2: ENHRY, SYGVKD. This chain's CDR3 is CASLRDRWGDTQYF.